One T cell receptor beta chain is described in this entry. The record originates from a study of blood T cell repertoires in COVID-19. For the study at large: Researchers got acute and convalescent COVID-19 samples from the United States, Italy and Spain. PBMCs, B-cell-depleted T cells, or T cells provided the cDNA or gDNA that made up the material.

V lost 3 bases, J lost 7 bases, and 25 bases lay in between. Germline V gives CDR1 SGDLS, CDR2 YYNGEE. CDR3 length: 17 amino acids. As originally analysed: Cell counts per sample came from amplifying reference gene primers. The repertoire was sequenced with immunoSEQ multiplex PCR; TCRdb's copy has only in-frame clones and lacks some. The V and J calls and clone size were taken over from that table, and D and trimming were inferred from the DNA. The sample lists some 200,000 clones; around 80% were seen once. The clonotype was recovered from a man aged 25 to 40 with active or convalescent COVID-19. The rearrangement joins TRBV9 to TRBJ1-2, with D possibly matching TRBD1 (6 bases). The sample was peripheral blood. The CDR3 reads CASSEGTTSSGLTGYTF. The CDR3 nucleotides read TGTGCCAGCAGCGAAGGGACAACCTCATCCGGTTTGACTGGCTACACCTTC. The full variable domain, with the rest looked up from reference TRBV9 and TRBJ1-2, is DSGVTQTPKHLITATGQRVTLRCSPRSGDLSVYWYQQSLDQGLQFLIQYYNGEERAKGNILERFSAQQFPDLHSELNLSSLELGDSALYFCASSEGTTSSGLTGYTFGSGTRLTVV.